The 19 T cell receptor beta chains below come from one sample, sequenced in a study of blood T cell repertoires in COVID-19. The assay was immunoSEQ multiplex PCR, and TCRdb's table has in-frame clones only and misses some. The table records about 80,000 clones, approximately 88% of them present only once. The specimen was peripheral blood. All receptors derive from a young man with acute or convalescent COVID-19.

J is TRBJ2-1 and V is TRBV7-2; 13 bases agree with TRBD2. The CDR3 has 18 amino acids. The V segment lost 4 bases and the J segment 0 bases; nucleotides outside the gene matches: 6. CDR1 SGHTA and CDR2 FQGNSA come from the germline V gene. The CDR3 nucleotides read TGTGCCAGCAGCTGGGGACTAGCGGGATTAAGCTCCTACAATGAGCAGTTCTTC. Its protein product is CASSWGLAGLSSYNEQFF.

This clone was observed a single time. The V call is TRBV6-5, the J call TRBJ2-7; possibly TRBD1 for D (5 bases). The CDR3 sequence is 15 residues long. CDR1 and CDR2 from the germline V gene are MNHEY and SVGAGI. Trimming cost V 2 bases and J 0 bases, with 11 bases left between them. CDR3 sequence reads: CASSYVRDGSYEQYF. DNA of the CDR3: TGTGCCAGCAGTTACGTCAGGGATGGCTCCTACGAGCAGTACTTC.

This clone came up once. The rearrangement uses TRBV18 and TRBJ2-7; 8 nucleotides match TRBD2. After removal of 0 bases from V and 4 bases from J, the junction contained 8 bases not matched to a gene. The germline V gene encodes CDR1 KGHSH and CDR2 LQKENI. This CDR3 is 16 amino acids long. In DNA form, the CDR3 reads TGTGCCAGCTCACCACCAACGGGAGGGCCAGGATACGAGCAGTACTTC. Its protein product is CASSPPTGGPGYEQYF. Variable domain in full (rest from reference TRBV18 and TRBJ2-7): NAGVMQNPRHLVRRRGQEARLRCSPMKGHSHVYWYRQLPEEGLKFMVYLQKENIIDESGMPKERFSAEFPKEGPSILRIQQVVRGDSAAYFCASSPPTGGPGYEQYFGPGTRLTVT.

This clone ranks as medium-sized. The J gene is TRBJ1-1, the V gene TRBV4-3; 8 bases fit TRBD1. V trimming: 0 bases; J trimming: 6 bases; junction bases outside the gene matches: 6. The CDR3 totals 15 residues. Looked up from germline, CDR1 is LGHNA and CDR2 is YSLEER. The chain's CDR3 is CASSQEGDRKAEAFF. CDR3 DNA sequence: TGCGCCAGCAGCCAAGAGGGGGACAGGAAGGCTGAAGCTTTCTTT.

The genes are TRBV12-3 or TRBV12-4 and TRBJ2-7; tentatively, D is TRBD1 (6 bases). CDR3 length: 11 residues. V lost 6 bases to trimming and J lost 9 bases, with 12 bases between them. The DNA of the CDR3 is TGTGCCAGCAGCGCACAGGGTCGGCAGTACTTC. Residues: CASSAQGRQYF.

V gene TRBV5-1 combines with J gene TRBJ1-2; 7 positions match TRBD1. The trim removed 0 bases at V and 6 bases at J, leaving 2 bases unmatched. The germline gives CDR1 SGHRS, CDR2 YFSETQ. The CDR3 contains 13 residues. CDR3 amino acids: CASSLGQGHGYTF. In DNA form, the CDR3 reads TGCGCCAGCAGCTTGGGACAGGGCCATGGCTACACCTTC.

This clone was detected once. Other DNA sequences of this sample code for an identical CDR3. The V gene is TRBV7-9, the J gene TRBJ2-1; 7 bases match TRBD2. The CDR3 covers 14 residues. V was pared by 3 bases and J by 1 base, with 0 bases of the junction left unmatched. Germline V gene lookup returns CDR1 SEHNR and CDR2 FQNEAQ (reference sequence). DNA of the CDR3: TGTGCCAGCAGCTTTAGCGGGTCCTACAATGAGCAGTTCTTC. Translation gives CASSFSGSYNEQFF. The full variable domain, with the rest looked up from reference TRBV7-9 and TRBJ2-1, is DTGVSQNPRHKITKRGQNVTFRCDPISEHNRLYWYRQTLGQGPEFLTYFQNEAQLEKSRLLSDRFSAERPKGSFSTLEIQRTEQGDSAMYLCASSFSGSYNEQFFGPGTRLTVL.

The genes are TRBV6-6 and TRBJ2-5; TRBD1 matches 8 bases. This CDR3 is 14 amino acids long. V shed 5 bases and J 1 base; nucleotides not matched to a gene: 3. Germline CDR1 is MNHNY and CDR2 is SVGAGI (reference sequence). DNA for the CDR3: TGTGCCAGCAGTCAGGGGGCTGTCCAAGAGACCCAGTACTTC. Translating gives CASSQGAVQETQYF.

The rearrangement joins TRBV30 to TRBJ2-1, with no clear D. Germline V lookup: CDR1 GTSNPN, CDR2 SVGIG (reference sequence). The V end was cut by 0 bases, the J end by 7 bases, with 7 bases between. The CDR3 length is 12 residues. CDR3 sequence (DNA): TGTGCCTGGAGTGTTAACTGGAATGAGCAGTTCTTC. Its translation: CAWSVNWNEQFF.

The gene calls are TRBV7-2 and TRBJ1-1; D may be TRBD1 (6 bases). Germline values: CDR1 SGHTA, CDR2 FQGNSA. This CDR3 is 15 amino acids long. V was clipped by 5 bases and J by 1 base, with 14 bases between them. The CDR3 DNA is TGTGCCAGCAGCCTCAAGACAGGCCGGAACACTGAAGCTTTCTTT. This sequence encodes CASSLKTGRNTEAFF.

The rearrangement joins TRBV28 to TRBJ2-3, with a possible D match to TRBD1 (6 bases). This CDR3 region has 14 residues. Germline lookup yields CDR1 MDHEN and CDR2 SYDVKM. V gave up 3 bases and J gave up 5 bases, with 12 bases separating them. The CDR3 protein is CASSFDRTLDTQYF. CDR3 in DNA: TGTGCCAGCAGTTTCGACAGGACCTTAGATACGCAGTATTTT.

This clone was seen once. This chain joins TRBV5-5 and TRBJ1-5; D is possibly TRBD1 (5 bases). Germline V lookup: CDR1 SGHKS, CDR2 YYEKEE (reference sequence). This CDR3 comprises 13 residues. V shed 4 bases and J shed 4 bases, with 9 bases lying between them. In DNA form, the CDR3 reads TGTGCCAGCAGCATGTCAGGGAATCAGCCCCAGCATTTT. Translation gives CASSMSGNQPQHF.

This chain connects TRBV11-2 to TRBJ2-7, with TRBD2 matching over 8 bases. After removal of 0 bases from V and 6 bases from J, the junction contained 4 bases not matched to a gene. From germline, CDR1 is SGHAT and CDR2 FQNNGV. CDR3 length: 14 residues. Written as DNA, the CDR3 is TGTGCCAGCAGCTTAGAAGGGACTAGTCGCGAGCAGTACTTC. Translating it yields CASSLEGTSREQYF. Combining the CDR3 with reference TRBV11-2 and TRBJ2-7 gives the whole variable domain EAGVAQSPRYKIIEKRQSVAFWCNPISGHATLYWYQQILGQGPKLLIQFQNNGVVDDSQLPKDRFSAERLKGVDSTLKIQPAKLEDSAVYLCASSLEGTSREQYFGPGTRLTVT.

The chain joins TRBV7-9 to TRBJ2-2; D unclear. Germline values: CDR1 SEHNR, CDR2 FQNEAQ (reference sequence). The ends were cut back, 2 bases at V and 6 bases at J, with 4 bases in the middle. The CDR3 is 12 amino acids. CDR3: CASSLRAGELFF. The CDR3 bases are TGTGCCAGCAGCTTACGGGCCGGGGAGCTGTTTTTT.

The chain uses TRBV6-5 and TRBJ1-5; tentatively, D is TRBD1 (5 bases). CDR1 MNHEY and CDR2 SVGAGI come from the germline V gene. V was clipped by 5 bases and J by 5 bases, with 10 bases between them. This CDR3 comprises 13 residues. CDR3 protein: CASSRGGDQPQHF. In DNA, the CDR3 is TGTGCCAGCAGTAGGGGCGGCGATCAGCCCCAGCATTTT.

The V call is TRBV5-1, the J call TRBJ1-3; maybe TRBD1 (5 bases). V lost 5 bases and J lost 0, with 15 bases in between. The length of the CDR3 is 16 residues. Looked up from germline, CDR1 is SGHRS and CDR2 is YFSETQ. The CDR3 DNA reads TGCGCCAGCAGTCGAACGGCAGGGAACTCTGGAAACACCATATATTTT. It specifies CASSRTAGNSGNTIYF.

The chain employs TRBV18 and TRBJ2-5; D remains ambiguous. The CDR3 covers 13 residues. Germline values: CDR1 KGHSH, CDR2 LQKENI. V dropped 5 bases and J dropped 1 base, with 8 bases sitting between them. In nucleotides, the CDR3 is TGTGCCAGCTCATCATTCATCCAAGAGACCCAGTACTTC. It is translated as CASSSFIQETQYF.

CDR3 in DNA: TGTGCCAGCAGTTACCCAGGGTTCCACGAGCAGTACTTC. It yields the protein CASSYPGFHEQYF. The J gene is TRBJ2-7, the V gene TRBV6-6, with a weak D call TRBD1 (5 bases). The CDR3 covers 13 residues. The germline V and J ends were trimmed by 2 bases and 5 bases, with 10 bases remaining between them. The V gene's germline CDR1 is MNHNY and CDR2 SVGAGI (reference sequence).

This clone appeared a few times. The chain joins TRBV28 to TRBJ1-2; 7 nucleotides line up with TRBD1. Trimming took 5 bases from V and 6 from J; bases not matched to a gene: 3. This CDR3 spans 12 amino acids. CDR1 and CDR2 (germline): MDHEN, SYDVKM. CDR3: CASSSRGDGYTF. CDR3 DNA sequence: TGTGCCAGCAGTAGCAGGGGGGATGGCTACACCTTC.